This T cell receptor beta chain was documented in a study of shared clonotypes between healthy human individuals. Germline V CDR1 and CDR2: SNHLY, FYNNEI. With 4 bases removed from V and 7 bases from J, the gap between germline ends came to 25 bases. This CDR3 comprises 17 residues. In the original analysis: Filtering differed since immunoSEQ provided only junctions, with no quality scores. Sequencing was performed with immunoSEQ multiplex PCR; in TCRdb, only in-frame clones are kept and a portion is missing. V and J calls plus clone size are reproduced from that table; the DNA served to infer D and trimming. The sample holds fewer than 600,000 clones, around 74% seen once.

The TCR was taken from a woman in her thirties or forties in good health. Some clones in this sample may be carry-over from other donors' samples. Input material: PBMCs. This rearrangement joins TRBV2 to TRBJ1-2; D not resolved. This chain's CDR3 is CASSGGALREGRSGYTF. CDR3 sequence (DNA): TGTGCCAGCAGTGGAGGTGCCCTGCGGGAAGGGAGGTCTGGCTACACCTTC.